This TCR beta chain was documented in a study of T cell responses to AZD1222 COVID-19 vaccine. Background on the study: Pooling of second doses given at about 4 or about 12 weeks was done. Study-wide results and caveats: The reported proportion of spike-specific TCRs targeting unmutated variant regions was nearly half.

The CDR3 is 15 residues long. Per the germline V gene, CDR1 is GTSNPN and CDR2 is SVGIG (reference sequence). After removal of 2 bases from V and 9 bases from J, the junction contained 9 bases not matched to a gene. Note on this clone: Its antigen is unidentified.

Produced via immunoSEQ multiplex PCR; TCRdb's table is partial and in-frame only. The data contain 80,000 to 100,000 clones, about 86% of them singletons. The TCR sequence derives from an adult in good health. This chain uses TRBV30 with TRBJ2-1; 11 positions agree with TRBD2. Sequencing used peripheral blood, obtained on day 0 of AZD1222 vaccination. The CDR3 DNA sequence: TGTGCCTGGAGTTTTACCCACGGACTAGCGGGTGAGCAGTTCTTC. It translates to CAWSFTHGLAGEQFF.